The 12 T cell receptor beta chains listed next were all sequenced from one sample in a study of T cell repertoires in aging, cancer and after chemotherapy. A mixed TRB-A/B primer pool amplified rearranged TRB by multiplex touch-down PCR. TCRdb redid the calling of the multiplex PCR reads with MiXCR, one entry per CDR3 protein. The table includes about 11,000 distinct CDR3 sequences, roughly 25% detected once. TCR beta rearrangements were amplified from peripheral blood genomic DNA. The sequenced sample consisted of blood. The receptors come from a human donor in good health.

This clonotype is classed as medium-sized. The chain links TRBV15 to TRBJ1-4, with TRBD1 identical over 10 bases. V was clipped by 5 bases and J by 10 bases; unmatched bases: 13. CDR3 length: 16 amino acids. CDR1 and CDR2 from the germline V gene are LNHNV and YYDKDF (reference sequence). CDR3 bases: TGTGCCACCAGCTTACCCACCGGGACAGGGGAGGGAAAACTGTTTTTT. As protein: CATSLPTGTGEGKLFF.

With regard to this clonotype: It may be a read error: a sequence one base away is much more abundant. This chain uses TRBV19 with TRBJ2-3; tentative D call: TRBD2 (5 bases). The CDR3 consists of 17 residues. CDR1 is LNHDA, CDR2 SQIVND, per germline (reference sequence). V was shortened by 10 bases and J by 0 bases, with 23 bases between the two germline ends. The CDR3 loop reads CATDWVVSRASTDTQYF. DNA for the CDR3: TGTGCCACGGACTGGGTGGTGTCGAGAGCCAGCACAGATACGCAGTATTTT.

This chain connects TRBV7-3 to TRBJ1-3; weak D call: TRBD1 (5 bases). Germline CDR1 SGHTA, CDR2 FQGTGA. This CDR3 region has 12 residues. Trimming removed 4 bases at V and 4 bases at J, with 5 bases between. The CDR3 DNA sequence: TGTGCCAGCAGCTCAGGGGGAAACACCATATATTTT. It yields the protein CASSSGGNTIYF.

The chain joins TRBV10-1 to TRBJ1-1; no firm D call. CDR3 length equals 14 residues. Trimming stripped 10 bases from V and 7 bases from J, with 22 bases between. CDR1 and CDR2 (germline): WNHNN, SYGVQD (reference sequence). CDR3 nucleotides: TGCGCCACCCAAAACGACTTTTGGTTGAGTGAAGCTTTCTTT. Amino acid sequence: CATQNDFWLSEAFF.

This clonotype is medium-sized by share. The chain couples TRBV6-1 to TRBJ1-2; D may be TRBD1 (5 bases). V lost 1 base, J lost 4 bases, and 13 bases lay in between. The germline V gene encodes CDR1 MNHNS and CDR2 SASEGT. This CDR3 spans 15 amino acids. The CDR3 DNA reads TGTGCCAGCAGTGAAGGATTAGGGGTTAGCTATGGCTACACCTTC. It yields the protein CASSEGLGVSYGYTF.

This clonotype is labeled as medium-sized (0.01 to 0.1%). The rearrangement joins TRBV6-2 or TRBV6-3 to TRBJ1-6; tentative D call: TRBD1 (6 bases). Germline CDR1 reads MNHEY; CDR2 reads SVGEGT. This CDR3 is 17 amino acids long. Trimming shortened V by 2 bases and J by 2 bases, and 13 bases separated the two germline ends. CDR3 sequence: CASSYSNGGTYNSPLHF. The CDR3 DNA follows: TGTGCCAGCAGTTACAGTAATGGGGGCACCTATAATTCACCCCTCCACTTT.

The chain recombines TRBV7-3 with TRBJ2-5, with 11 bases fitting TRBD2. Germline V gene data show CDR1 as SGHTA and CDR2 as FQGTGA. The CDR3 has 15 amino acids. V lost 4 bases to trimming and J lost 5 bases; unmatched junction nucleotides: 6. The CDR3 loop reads CASSYVAGGRETQYF. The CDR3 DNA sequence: TGTGCCAGCAGCTACGTAGCGGGGGGGCGGGAGACCCAGTACTTC.

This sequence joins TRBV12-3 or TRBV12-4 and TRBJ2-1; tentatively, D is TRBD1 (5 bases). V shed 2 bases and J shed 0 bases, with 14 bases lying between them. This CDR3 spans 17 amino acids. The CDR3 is CASSLFGRVNSYNEQFF. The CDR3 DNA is TGTGCCAGCAGTTTATTCGGCAGGGTCAACTCCTACAATGAGCAGTTCTTC.

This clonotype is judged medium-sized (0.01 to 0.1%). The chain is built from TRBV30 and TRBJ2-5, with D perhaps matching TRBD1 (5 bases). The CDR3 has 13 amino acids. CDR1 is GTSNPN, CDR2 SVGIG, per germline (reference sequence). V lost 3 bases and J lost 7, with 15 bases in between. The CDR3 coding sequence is TGTGCCTGGAGAGACAGTGCCTTGGGGACCCAGTACTTC. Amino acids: CAWRDSALGTQYF. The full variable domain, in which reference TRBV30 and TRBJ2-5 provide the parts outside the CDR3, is SQTIHQWPATLVQPVGSPLSLECTVEGTSNPNLYWYRQAAGRGLQLLFYSVGIGQISSEVPQNLSASRPQDRQFILSSKKLLLSDSGFYLCAWRDSALGTQYFGPGTRLLVL.

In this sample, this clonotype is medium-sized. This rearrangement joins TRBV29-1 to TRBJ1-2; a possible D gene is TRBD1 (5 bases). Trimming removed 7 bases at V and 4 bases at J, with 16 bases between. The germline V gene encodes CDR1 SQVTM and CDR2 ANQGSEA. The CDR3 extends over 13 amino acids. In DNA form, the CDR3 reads TGCAGCGCAATTGGGGGACTTTCCTATGGCTACACCTTC. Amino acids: CSAIGGLSYGYTF.

For the CDR3, the DNA is TGTGCCAGCAGCTCCTACAGGGGGCAAGAGACCCAGTACTTC. Its translation is CASSSYRGQETQYF. The V and J genes are TRBV7-2 and TRBJ2-5; 8 bases are a match to TRBD1. The CDR3 consists of 14 residues. V trimming: 4 bases; J trimming: 2 bases; junction bases outside the gene matches: 3. Germline V CDR1 and CDR2: SGHTA, FQGNSA.

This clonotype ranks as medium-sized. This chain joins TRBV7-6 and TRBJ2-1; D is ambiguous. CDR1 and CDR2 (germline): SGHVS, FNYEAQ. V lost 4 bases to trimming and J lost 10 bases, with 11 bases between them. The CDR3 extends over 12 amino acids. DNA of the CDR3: TGTGCCAGCAGCTCTCATGGCACAGAGCAGTTCTTC. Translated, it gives CASSSHGTEQFF.